The 21 T cell receptor beta chains in this list originate from one sample, sequenced in a study of cytotoxic CD8 clonotypes in ibrutinib-treated CLL. Using immunoSEQ multiplex PCR, the repertoire was profiled, and TCRdb retains in-frame clones only, with some absent. This table holds about 21,000 clones, roughly 72% found once. The sequenced sample was PBMCs, obtained before ibrutinib treatment. All receptors come from a human donor with chronic lymphocytic leukemia.

The genes are TRBV7-3 and TRBJ2-1, with 8 bases matching TRBD2. With 3 bases clipped from V and 15 bases from J, the junction kept 19 bases outside the gene matches. The CDR3 loop spans 16 amino acids. CDR1 is SGHTA and CDR2 is FQGTGA in the germline V gene. This CDR3 is CASSFRGGSGTGVLFF. CDR3 DNA sequence: TGTGCCAGCAGCTTTCGCGGTGGTAGCGGGACCGGGGTCCTGTTCTTC.

This clone was counted a few times. The CDR3 region is CASRDRGKFTEAFF. CDR3 DNA sequence: TGTGCCAGCAGGGACAGGGGAAAGTTCACTGAAGCTTTCTTT. The chain recombines TRBV19 with TRBJ1-1; 10 bases line up with TRBD1. This CDR3 is built from 14 residues. V trimming: 9 bases; J trimming: 4 bases; junction bases outside the gene matches: 8. Germline V gives CDR1 LNHDA, CDR2 SQIVND (reference sequence).

V is TRBV7-3 and J is TRBJ2-1; perhaps TRBD2 as D (5 bases). The CDR3 is 15 amino acids. The V gene lost 2 bases and the J gene lost 5 bases, with 13 bases spanning the gap. Germline assignment: CDR1 SGHTA and CDR2 FQGTGA. This CDR3 reads CASSLRGRGNNEQFF. The CDR3 coding sequence is TGTGCCAGCAGCTTACGTGGGAGAGGGAACAATGAGCAGTTCTTC.

The chain has TRBV9 and TRBJ1-2; the match to TRBD1 covers 8 bases. Germline V CDR1 and CDR2: SGDLS, YYNGEE. Trimming took 0 bases from V and 3 from J; bases not matched to a gene: 7. The CDR3 is 16 residues long. This CDR3 reads CASSVGAGGSDYGYTF. CDR3 coding DNA: TGTGCCAGCAGCGTAGGGGCAGGGGGCTCGGACTATGGCTACACCTTC. The full variable domain, rest sourced from reference TRBV9 and TRBJ1-2, is DSGVTQTPKHLITATGQRVTLRCSPRSGDLSVYWYQQSLDQGLQFLIQYYNGEERAKGNILERFSAQQFPDLHSELNLSSLELGDSALYFCASSVGAGGSDYGYTFGSGTRLTVV.

Only a few counts were recorded for this clone. J is TRBJ1-3 and V is TRBV5-4; D ambiguous. Deletions cut 0 bases from V and 0 bases from J, with 7 bases between. CDR3 size: 15 residues. Germline V lookup: CDR1 SGHNT, CDR2 YYREEE (reference sequence). CDR3 DNA sequence: TGTGCCAGCAGCTTGGGGGGATTCTCTGGAAACACCATATATTTT. This codes for CASSLGGFSGNTIYF.

The sample holds a few counts of this clone. The J gene is TRBJ2-7, the V gene TRBV5-4; TRBD2 might be the D (5 bases). CDR3 length equals 13 residues. Germline assignment: CDR1 SGHNT and CDR2 YYREEE (reference sequence). V was cut by 4 bases and J by 5 bases, with 13 bases left in between. In DNA, the CDR3 is TGTGCCAGCAGCCTCTCACTAGTCCACGAGCAGTACTTC. Translating it yields CASSLSLVHEQYF.

The chain combines TRBV5-5 with TRBJ2-3; tentatively, D is TRBD1 or TRBD2 (5 bases each). Germline V lookup: CDR1 SGHKS, CDR2 YYEKEE (reference sequence). The CDR3 contains 13 residues. The V and J ends lost 4 bases and 4 bases respectively, with 10 bases between them. CDR3 sequence (DNA): TGTGCCAGCAGCCCCGGGGCCGCAGATACGCAGTATTTT. This sequence encodes CASSPGAADTQYF. Variable domain in full (rest from reference TRBV5-5 and TRBJ2-3): DAGVTQSPTHLIKTRGQQVTLRCSPISGHKSVSWYQQVLGQGPQFIFQYYEKEERGRGNFPDRFSARQFPNYSSELNVNALLLGDSALYLCASSPGAADTQYFGPGTRLTVL.

A single count supports this clone. The gene calls are TRBV29-1 and TRBJ1-2; 7 bases line up with TRBD1. CDR1 and CDR2 (germline): SQVTM, ANQGSEA. This CDR3 region has 12 residues. J lost 8 bases, V lost 5 bases, and 8 bases had no gene match. The CDR3 coding sequence is TGCAGCGTTAAGGGACAGAAAAAAGGCTACACCTTC. Translated: CSVKGQKKGYTF.

Only a few counts were recorded for this clone. This rearrangement joins TRBV7-9 to TRBJ2-7; TRBD2 might be the D (6 bases). The CDR3 consists of 15 residues. Trimming took off 5 bases at V and 1 base at J, with 15 bases between the two ends. CDR1 is SEHNR and CDR2 is FQNEAQ in the germline V gene (reference sequence). CDR3 nucleotide sequence: TGTGCCAGCAGCACCCCGCAGGGAGGTTCCTACGAGCAGTACTTC. Its protein product is CASSTPQGGSYEQYF.

This clone was recorded a few times. V is TRBV28 and J is TRBJ2-7; D might be TRBD2 (5 bases). The CDR3 totals 15 residues. Per germline, CDR1 MDHEN and CDR2 SYDVKM. V was cut by 2 bases and J by 3 bases, with 14 bases left in between. The CDR3 sequence: CASSLTTGVNYEQYF. The CDR3 DNA follows: TGTGCCAGCAGTTTAACAACCGGGGTGAACTACGAGCAGTACTTC.

This clone was detected only a few times. This chain connects TRBV2 to TRBJ2-4, with TRBD1 matching over 8 bases. Per the germline V gene, CDR1 is SNHLY and CDR2 is FYNNEI. The V segment lost 8 bases and the J segment 8 bases; nucleotides outside the gene matches: 5. The CDR3 runs 12 residues. Written as DNA, the CDR3 is TGTGCCAGCTCCGCGACAGGGGACATTCAGTACTTC. It translates to CASSATGDIQYF.

The V call is TRBV15, the J call TRBJ2-7; a weak D match, TRBD2 (6 bases). Germline V lookup: CDR1 LNHNV, CDR2 YYDKDF (reference sequence). The CDR3 consists of 15 residues. V shed 1 base and J shed 3 bases, with 13 bases lying between them. The CDR3 protein is CATSRASSASYEQYF. The CDR3 DNA reads as TGTGCCACCAGCAGAGCTTCTAGCGCCAGCTACGAGCAGTACTTC.

The chain joins TRBV18 to TRBJ2-5; perhaps TRBD2 as D (5 bases). Germline-derived CDR1 and CDR2 are KGHSH and LQKENI. CDR3 length: 13 amino acids. V lost 3 bases and J lost 6, with 11 bases in between. The CDR3 nucleotides read TGTGCCAGCTCACCGAGGGCTTCCAAGACCCAGTACTTC. It encodes CASSPRASKTQYF.

This clone turned up a few times. The J gene is TRBJ2-1, the V gene TRBV5-4, with TRBD1 matching over 7 bases. The V gene end was trimmed by 4 bases and the J gene end by 4 bases; junction bases not matched to a gene: 8. This CDR3 is 15 amino acids long. Germline V gene sequence: CDR1 SGHNT, CDR2 YYREEE (reference sequence). In nucleotides, the CDR3 is TGTGCCAGCAGCGTTACAGGGGTGGGATACAATGAGCAGTTCTTC. It translates to CASSVTGVGYNEQFF.

This chain links TRBV5-1 with TRBJ1-3; perhaps TRBD1 as D (6 bases). CDR1 SGHRS and CDR2 YFSETQ come from the germline V gene. V was shortened by 0 bases and J by 0 bases, with 7 bases between the two germline ends. This CDR3 region has 15 residues. In DNA form, the CDR3 reads TGCGCCAGCAGCTTGGCAGGGGTCTCTGGAAACACCATATATTTT. This sequence encodes CASSLAGVSGNTIYF.

The chain carries TRBV13 and TRBJ2-5; TRBD1 might be the D (5 bases). The CDR3 sequence is 13 residues long. The V end was cut by 5 bases, the J end by 7 bases, with 14 bases between. Germline V gene data show CDR1 as PRHDT and CDR2 as FYEKMQ (reference sequence). The DNA for the CDR3 is TGTGCCAGCAGCCAGGCCAGGCAGGGGACCCAGTACTTC. It encodes CASSQARQGTQYF.

J is TRBJ2-3 and V is TRBV10-2; 8 bases line up with TRBD2. This CDR3 contains 18 residues. Trimming removed 7 bases from V and 7 bases from J; junction bases left unmatched: 22. Germline V CDR1 and CDR2: WSHSY, SAAADI. The CDR3 is CASTPRRGEGPIPHTQYF. CDR3 nucleotides: TGCGCCAGCACCCCTAGGCGGGGGGAGGGCCCTATCCCACATACGCAGTATTTT.

The chain is built from TRBV6-5 and TRBJ2-7, with TRBD2 identical over 14 bases. Per the germline V gene, CDR1 is MNHEY and CDR2 is SVGAGI. CDR3 length equals 13 residues. J lost 3 bases, V lost 10 bases, and 2 bases had no gene match. The CDR3 reads CATGTSGSYEQYF. The CDR3 bases are TGTGCCACCGGGACTAGCGGGAGCTACGAGCAGTACTTC.

CDR3 sequence (DNA): TGTGCCAGTAGCGGACCAGGGTCCTACGAGCAGTACTTC. It translates to CASSGPGSYEQYF. The chain combines TRBV19 with TRBJ2-7; weak D call: TRBD1 (5 bases). CDR3 size: 13 residues. Trimming shortened V by 6 bases and J by 1 base, and 10 bases separated the two germline ends. Germline-derived CDR1 and CDR2 are LNHDA and SQIVND (reference sequence).

The chain links TRBV5-4 to TRBJ2-2; TRBD2 is a possible D gene (6 bases). CDR3 size: 15 residues. Trimming removed 2 bases from V and 1 base from J, with 9 bases in between. Looked up from germline, CDR1 is SGHNT and CDR2 is YYREEE (reference sequence). The CDR3 protein is CASSFRRGNTGELFF. DNA for the CDR3: TGTGCCAGCAGCTTCAGGCGGGGGAACACCGGGGAGCTGTTTTTT. Complete variable domain (other parts from reference TRBV5-4 and TRBJ2-2): ETGVTQSPTHLIKTRGQQVTLRCSSQSGHNTVSWYQQALGQGPQFIFQYYREEENGRGNFPPRFSGLQFPNYSSELNVNALELDDSALYLCASSFRRGNTGELFFGEGSRLTVL.

The V and J genes are TRBV5-5 and TRBJ2-7, with 9 bases fitting TRBD1. The CDR3 consists of 15 residues. CDR1 is SGHKS, CDR2 YYEKEE, per germline (reference sequence). V lost 5 bases and J lost 3; bases outside the gene matches: 9. The CDR3: CASSRGLGQGYEQYF. The CDR3 DNA follows: TGTGCCAGCAGTCGAGGGTTGGGACAGGGCTACGAGCAGTACTTC.